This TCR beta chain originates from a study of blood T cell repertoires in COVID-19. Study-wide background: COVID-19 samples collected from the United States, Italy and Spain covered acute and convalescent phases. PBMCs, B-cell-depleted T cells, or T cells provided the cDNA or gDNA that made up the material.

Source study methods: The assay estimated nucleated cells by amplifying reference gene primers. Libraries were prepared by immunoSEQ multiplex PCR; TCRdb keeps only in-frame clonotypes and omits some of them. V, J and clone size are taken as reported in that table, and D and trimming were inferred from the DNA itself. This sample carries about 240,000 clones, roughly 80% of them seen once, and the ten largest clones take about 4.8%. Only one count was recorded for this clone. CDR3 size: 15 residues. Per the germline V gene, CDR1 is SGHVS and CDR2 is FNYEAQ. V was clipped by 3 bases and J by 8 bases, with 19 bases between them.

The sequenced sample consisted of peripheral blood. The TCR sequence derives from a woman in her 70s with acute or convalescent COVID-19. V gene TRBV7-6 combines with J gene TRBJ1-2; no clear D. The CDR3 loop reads CASSFGLDGEGGYTF. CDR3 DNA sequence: TGTGCCAGCAGCTTCGGTCTTGACGGGGAAGGAGGCTACACCTTC.